The T cell receptor beta chain described here comes from a study of T cell responses to AZD1222 COVID-19 vaccine. Using immunoSEQ multiplex PCR, the repertoire was profiled, and TCRdb retains in-frame clones only, with some absent. Of roughly 70,000 clones listed, 80% to 90% are singletons. Trimming stripped 1 base from V and 0 bases from J, with 6 bases between. In germline, CDR1 is LGHDT, CDR2 YNNKEL (reference sequence). This CDR3 spans 14 amino acids. V is TRBV3-1 (or the pseudogene TRBV3-2) and J is TRBJ1-1; D uncertain. The TCR was taken from an adult in good health. Sample: peripheral blood, taken on day 0 of AZD1222 vaccination. This chain's CDR3 is CASSQGLLNTEAFF. CDR3 coding DNA: TGTGCCAGCAGCCAAGGTCTCCTGAACACTGAAGCTTTCTTT.